This T cell receptor beta chain was recovered during a study of shared clonotypes between healthy human individuals. The length of the CDR3 is 12 residues. V was pared by 3 bases and J by 11 bases, with 10 bases between. Germline V gene sequence: CDR1 SGHAT, CDR2 FQNNGV. In the CD4+ fraction, cells were divided into CD45RA+ naive and CD45RA-negative memory subsets. Assay execution took place at the deep level. It was across several immunoSEQ plates that each subset's genomic DNA was evenly split. Assay used: immunoSEQ multiplex PCR; TCRdb lists only in-frame clones, some missing. The data hold some 2,000,000 clones, with around 95% observed a single time.

Sequencing was carried out using naive CD4+ T cells sorted from blood. As to subset: CD45RA+ positively selected. This sequence was found in a man aged 18 to 29 in good health. This chain connects TRBV11-2 to TRBJ2-2, with D hard to call. In nucleotides, the CDR3 is TGTGCCAGCAGCTTTGGAGTGGCAGAGCTGTTTTTT. It yields the protein CASSFGVAELFF.